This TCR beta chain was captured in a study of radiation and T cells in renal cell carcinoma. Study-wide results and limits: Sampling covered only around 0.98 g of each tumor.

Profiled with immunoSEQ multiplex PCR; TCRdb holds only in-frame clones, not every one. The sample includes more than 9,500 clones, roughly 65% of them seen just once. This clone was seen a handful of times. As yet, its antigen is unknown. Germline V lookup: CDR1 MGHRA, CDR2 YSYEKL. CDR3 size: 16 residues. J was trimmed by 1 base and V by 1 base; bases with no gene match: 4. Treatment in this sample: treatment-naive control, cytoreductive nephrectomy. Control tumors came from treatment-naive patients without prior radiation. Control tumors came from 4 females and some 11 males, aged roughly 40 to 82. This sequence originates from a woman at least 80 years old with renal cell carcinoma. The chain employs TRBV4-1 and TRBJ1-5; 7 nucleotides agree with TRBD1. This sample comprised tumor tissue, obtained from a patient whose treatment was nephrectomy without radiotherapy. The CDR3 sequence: CASSQADRVSNQPQHF. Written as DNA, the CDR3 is TGCGCCAGCAGCCAAGCCGACAGGGTGAGCAATCAGCCCCAGCATTTT.